This T cell receptor delta chain was obtained from a study of Vδ1+ human thymocytes. Findings and limits, study-wide: In the thymus, TRG and TRD repertoires looked highly polyclonal with Gaussian CDR3 lengths. Thymic delta-chain repertoires held roughly 20% Vdelta2 sequences and few Vdelta3, despite high sort purity.

Per the germline V gene, CDR1 is TSWWSYY and CDR2 is QGS. V gave up 5 bases and J gave up 0 bases, with 4 bases separating them. CDR3 length equals 12 residues. The sorted cells were CD3+ Vdelta1+ Vdelta2- thymocytes from alphabeta-depleted thymus. The sample holds a few counts of this clone. Its target is not known. The same CDR3 arises from other DNA sequences in this sample as well. RNA was extracted from the cells and then reverse transcribed. Pooled V-gene forward primers with one constant-region reverse primer generated the CDR3 amplicons by multiplex PCR. TCRdb re-identified clones in the multiplex PCR reads via CATT. The table lists tens of thousands of delta-chain clones, 15% of them singletons, with under 0.55% in the top ten.

This TCR was sampled from a boy under three years old who had congenital heart surgery. The genes are TRDV1 and TRDJ1; D gene uncertain. The specimen was Vdelta1+ gamma-delta thymocytes from the thymus. Subset defined: FACS-sorted CD3+ TCRalphabeta- TCRVdelta1+ TCRVdelta2- thymocytes. For the CDR3, the DNA is TGTGCTCTTGGGCCCTACACCGATAAACTCATCTTT. It translates to CALGPYTDKLIF.